These T cell receptor beta chains were read from a single sample in a study of T-cell reconstitution after alpha-beta-depleted transplantation in children. One entry per CDR3 protein results from TCRdb running MiXCR on the PCR reads. The sample holds around 960,000 distinct CDR3 sequences, roughly 29% seen once. Sample: PBMCs, mostly from graft donor cells, taken 360 days after TCRalphabeta/CD19-depleted stem cell transplant. The receptors come from a boy younger than two who had a stem cell transplant for SCID, so the T cells may come from the graft donor. The CDR3 runs from the conserved cysteine through the conserved F or W. D genes are given only for firm matches. Clone size is stated in some rows and not others, as once, few, many or a class when expanded.

TRBJ1-2 | TRBD1 | TRBV12-3/TRBV12-4 | few | TGTGCCAGCAGTATACGGGACAGATTATCCTATGGCTACACCTTC | CASSIRDRLSYGYTF
TRBJ2-1 | - | TRBV5-1 | once | TGCGCCAGCAGCTTTGGGGGGGGCGTCTTGGATGAGCAGTTCTTC | CASSFGGGVLDEQFF
TRBJ2-5 | - | TRBV12-3/TRBV12-4 | few | TGTGCCAGCAGTTTTGGCAGAGGAAAAGAGACCCAGTACTTC | CASSFGRGKETQYF
TRBJ2-2 | - | TRBV5-1 | - | TGCGCCAGCAGCCTTAGACAGGACACCGGGGAGCTGTTTTTT | CASSLRQDTGELFF
TRBJ2-7 | TRBD1 | TRBV27 | - | TGTGCCAGCAGCCGCCGCGCGGGGACAGGGCACGAGCAGTACTTC | CASSRRAGTGHEQYF
TRBJ2-1 | - | TRBV7-2 | few | TGTGCCAGCAGCTTATTAGCGGTGCTCACCTACAATGAGCAGTTCTTC | CASSLLAVLTYNEQFF
TRBJ2-3 | - | TRBV5-1 | - | TGCGCCAGCAGCTTGGGACTAGTTGGTGCAGATACGCAGTATTTT | CASSLGLVGADTQYF
TRBJ2-1 | TRBD2 | TRBV10-3 | - | TGTGCCATCTCAGGGCGGGGACTAGCGGGCTCCTACAATGAGCAGTTCTTC | CAISGRGLAGSYNEQFF
TRBJ2-2 | TRBD1 | TRBV29-1 | few | TGCAGCGCTGGGACAGCAAACACCGGGGAGCTGTTTTTT | CSAGTANTGELFF
TRBJ1-1 | TRBD1 | TRBV28 | - | TGTGCCAGCAGCAAACCTCCCTGGCTGCCGGGACAGGCGGTTTTGAACACTGAAGCTTTCTTT | CASSKPPWLPGQAVLNTEAFF
TRBJ1-1 | - | TRBV15 | - | TGTGCCACCAGCAGGGATATGGGCGGGGTGACTGAAGCTTTCTTT | CATSRDMGGVTEAFF
TRBJ2-2 | - | TRBV29-1 | few | TGCAGCGTTGGCCAGTCGAACACCGGGGAGCTGTTTTTT | CSVGQSNTGELFF
TRBJ2-3 | - | TRBV6-1 | - | TGTGCCAGCAGTAAAGGACAGTCCAGCACAGATACGCAGTATTTT | CASSKGQSSTDTQYF
TRBJ1-6 | TRBD1 | TRBV27 | many | TGTGCCAGCAGTGACAGGGATTCACCCCTCCACTTT | CASSDRDSPLHF
TRBJ2-7 | - | TRBV27 | - | TGTGCCAGCAGTTTATTTCCAGGGACCCTTTACGAGCAGTACTTC | CASSLFPGTLYEQYF
TRBJ1-2 | - | TRBV7-8 | - | TGTGCCAGCAGCTTAGGCCCCTCTCGGGGCTACACCTTC | CASSLGPSRGYTF
TRBJ2-1 | TRBD1 | TRBV18 | few | TGTGCCAGCTCACTACAAGACAGGGCCTACAATGAGCAGTTCTTC | CASSLQDRAYNEQFF
TRBJ2-1 | - | TRBV12-3/TRBV12-4 | few | TGTGCCAGCACCCAGACACAGAGCTCCTACAATGAGCAGTTCTTC | CASTQTQSSYNEQFF
TRBJ1-4 | - | TRBV12-3/TRBV12-4 | - | TGTGCCAGCAGCCCTGGGTTTAATGAAAAACTGTTTTTT | CASSPGFNEKLFF
TRBJ1-1 | - | TRBV29-1 | few | TGCAGCGCCCAGGCGGGGAACACTGAAGCTTTCTTT | CSAQAGNTEAFF
TRBJ2-1 | - | TRBV18 | - | TGTGCCAGCTCACCAGGGTGGGCTTACAATGAGCAGTTCTTC | CASSPGWAYNEQFF
TRBJ1-1 | - | TRBV11-1 | - | TGTGCCAGCAGCTTAGGTTACTCCTATCGCATGAACACTGAAGCTTTCTTT | CASSLGYSYRMNTEAFF
TRBJ1-5 | TRBD1 | TRBV28 | - | TGTGCCAGCACCCGGTGGGGACAGCAGAGCAATCAGCCCCAGCATTTT | CASTRWGQQSNQPQHF
TRBJ2-7 | - | TRBV12-3/TRBV12-4 | - | TGTGCCAGCAAACGGACCCCTAACTACGAGCAGTACTTC | CASKRTPNYEQYF
TRBJ2-7 | TRBD1 | TRBV20-1 | - | TGCAGTGCGCAGGGACAGGGGGACGAGCAGTACTTC | CSAQGQGDEQYF
TRBJ2-2 | - | TRBV5-1 | - | TGCGCCAGCAGAGTAACGACAGTGAACACCGGGGAGCTGTTTTTT | CASRVTTVNTGELFF